These 19 T cell receptor beta chains were all obtained from the same sample, sequenced in a study of blood T cell repertoires in COVID-19. Clones were sequenced by immunoSEQ multiplex PCR, and TCRdb holds only the in-frame ones, with some missing. The sample yields 390,000 or so clones, less than 90% seen once. Sequenced material: PBMCs or T cells enriched from blood (not recorded which). The source is a woman aged 45-60 years who had recovered from COVID-19.

The chain joins TRBV4-1 to TRBJ1-5; D is uncertain. With 4 bases removed from V and 1 base from J, the gap between germline ends came to 5 bases. The CDR3 extends over 13 amino acids. Germline V gene sequence: CDR1 MGHRA, CDR2 YSYEKL. The CDR3 sequence: CASSPVSNQPQHF. CDR3 DNA sequence: TGCGCCAGCAGCCCCGTCAGCAATCAGCCCCAGCATTTT.

This chain links TRBV7-3 with TRBJ1-2; 12 bases line up with TRBD1. Trimming at V came to 5 bases and at J to 6 bases, leaving 7 bases not matched to a gene. The germline CDR1 and CDR2 sequences are SGHTA and FQGTGA. The CDR3 totals 15 residues. The CDR3 spells CASSPSGQGANGYTF. DNA of the CDR3: TGTGCCAGCAGCCCATCGGGACAGGGGGCGAATGGCTACACCTTC.

The gene calls are TRBV5-6 and TRBJ1-5, with D unclear. Germline loops: CDR1 SGHDT, CDR2 YYEEEE. V was cut by 1 base and J by 0 bases, with 11 bases left in between. The CDR3 is 16 residues long. The CDR3 DNA is TGTGCCAGCAGCTTGAAGTCTCCTAATAGCAATCAGCCCCAGCATTTT. Protein product: CASSLKSPNSNQPQHF.

The chain recombines TRBV19 with TRBJ1-3; no definite D call. V was cut by 3 bases and J by 0 bases, with 6 bases left in between. Germline V gene data show CDR1 as LNHDA and CDR2 as SQIVND (reference sequence). The CDR3 extends over 14 amino acids. CDR3 sequence (DNA): TGTGCCAGTAGTATGTGGAGCTCTGGAAACACCATATATTTT. This encodes CASSMWSSGNTIYF.

This chain connects TRBV29-1 to TRBJ2-7; D perhaps matches TRBD2 (5 bases). The CDR3 totals 16 residues. The V end lost 5 bases, the J end lost 0 bases, and 20 bases lay between the germline ends. The germline V gene encodes CDR1 SQVTM and CDR2 ANQGSEA. CDR3 residues: CSVKKVTGGYSYEQYF. The CDR3 nucleotides read TGCAGCGTTAAAAAGGTCACCGGAGGCTACTCCTACGAGCAGTACTTC.

The chain couples TRBV30 to TRBJ1-1, with D uncertain. There are 15 residues in the CDR3. Trimming cost V 2 bases and J 0 bases, with 13 bases left between them. Germline V gene lookup returns CDR1 GTSNPN and CDR2 SVGIG (reference sequence). The CDR3 sequence is CAWSRSRPLNTEAFF. DNA of the CDR3: TGTGCCTGGAGTAGGAGTCGGCCCTTGAACACTGAAGCTTTCTTT.

V is TRBV7-9 and J is TRBJ1-3; D gene uncertain. Trimming stripped 5 bases from V and 0 bases from J, with 14 bases between. CDR1 SEHNR and CDR2 FQNEAQ come from the germline V gene (reference sequence). The CDR3 sequence is 16 residues long. The CDR3 reads CASSLAGGVSGNTIYF. Written as DNA, the CDR3 is TGTGCCAGCAGCCTCGCGGGCGGCGTCTCTGGAAACACCATATATTTT.

CDR3 protein: CASSARAGGQHTDTQYF. DNA of the CDR3: TGTGCCAGCAGCGCAAGAGCGGGCGGCCAACACACAGATACGCAGTATTTT. This sequence joins TRBV9 and TRBJ2-3, with D maybe TRBD2 (6 bases). Germline assignment: CDR1 SGDLS and CDR2 YYNGEE. The CDR3 has 17 residues. The V gene lost 3 bases and the J gene lost 2 bases, with 19 bases spanning the gap.

This clone has just one count. The V gene is TRBV12-3 or TRBV12-4, the J gene TRBJ1-1; D uncertain. This CDR3 comprises 13 residues. V shed 4 bases and J shed 11 bases, with 17 bases lying between them. Here the CDR3 DNA reads TGTGCCAGCAGTTCCCTATCCCAGACGCGGGCTTTCTTT. This sequence encodes CASSSLSQTRAFF.

The V gene is TRBV11-3, the J gene TRBJ1-6; maybe TRBD1 (6 bases). CDR1 SGHNT and CDR2 YENEEA come from the germline V gene. Trimming took off 5 bases at V and 8 bases at J, with 16 bases between the two ends. The CDR3 totals 15 residues. CDR3 sequence: CASSPQGTYDSPLHF. The CDR3 DNA is TGTGCCAGCAGCCCCCAGGGGACATACGATTCACCCCTCCACTTT.

V is TRBV11-1 and J is TRBJ2-4; 8 bases fit TRBD2. V was pared by 3 bases and J by 6 bases, with 4 bases of the junction left unmatched. This CDR3 spans 14 amino acids. CDR1 and CDR2 from the germline V gene are SGHAT and FQDESV (reference sequence). The CDR3 loop is CASSLGGRRNIQYF. CDR3 nucleotide sequence: TGTGCCAGCAGCTTGGGCGGGAGGAGAAACATTCAGTACTTC.

This clone appeared a single time. The chain recombines TRBV2 with TRBJ1-2, with TRBD1 as a possible D gene (6 bases). Germline lookup yields CDR1 SNHLY and CDR2 FYNNEI. Trimming cost V 3 bases and J 2 bases, with 10 bases left between them. The CDR3 extends over 14 amino acids. CDR3 amino acids: CASSDRGSNYGYTF. CDR3 nucleotide sequence: TGTGCCAGCAGTGACAGGGGATCAAACTATGGCTACACCTTC.

This chain links TRBV19 with TRBJ1-3; no reliable D call. The CDR3 totals 16 residues. The V and J ends lost 0 bases and 0 bases respectively, with 9 bases between them. Per the germline V gene, CDR1 is LNHDA and CDR2 is SQIVND (reference sequence). The chain's CDR3 is CASSIDGGYSGNTIYF. CDR3 nucleotide sequence: TGTGCCAGTAGTATAGATGGCGGATACTCTGGAAACACCATATATTTT.

The chain recombines TRBV11-1 with TRBJ2-7; 9 bases fit TRBD2. CDR1 and CDR2 (germline): SGHAT, FQDESV (reference sequence). With V trimmed by 2 bases and J by 3 bases, 5 bases remained unmatched. CDR3 length: 15 amino acids. This chain's CDR3 is CASSLSTSGLYEQYF. The CDR3 DNA sequence: TGTGCCAGCAGCTTATCAACTAGCGGGCTCTACGAGCAGTACTTC.

The chain has TRBV19 and TRBJ1-2, with D tentatively TRBD1 (6 bases). Trimming shortened V by 4 bases and J by 7 bases, and 10 bases separated the two germline ends. This CDR3 contains 12 residues. Germline V lookup: CDR1 LNHDA, CDR2 SQIVND (reference sequence). The CDR3 DNA sequence: TGTGCCAGTAGTAGAGGACAGTTTGGCTACACCTTC. The encoded protein is CASSRGQFGYTF.

The chain uses TRBV4-1 and TRBJ2-2; maybe TRBD1 (5 bases). The CDR3 runs to 16 residues. V dropped 4 bases and J dropped 3 bases, with 15 bases sitting between them. CDR1 and CDR2 from the germline V gene are MGHRA and YSYEKL. The CDR3 DNA reads as TGCGCCAGCAGCCTCAGGGCGTTAGCTGACACCGGGGAGCTGTTTTTT. Protein: CASSLRALADTGELFF.

The chain employs TRBV28 and TRBJ1-5; D ambiguous. Germline V gene data show CDR1 as MDHEN and CDR2 as SYDVKM. This CDR3 is 16 amino acids long. V dropped 6 bases and J dropped 2 bases, with 17 bases sitting between them. The CDR3 DNA follows: TGTGCCAGCAGCCTCCGTGGAGGCGGGGGCAATCAGCCCCAGCATTTT. This sequence encodes CASSLRGGGGNQPQHF.

This clone was seen a handful of times. The chain carries TRBV5-3 and TRBJ1-1; D not resolved. TRBV5-3 is sorted into the ORF group, with uncertain function. This CDR3 comprises 17 residues. V was trimmed by 1 base and J by 0 bases, leaving 16 bases between them. Here the CDR3 reads CARSLLSCPTMNTEAFF. The CDR3, as DNA: TGTGCCAGAAGCTTGTTGTCGTGCCCTACCATGAACACTGAAGCTTTCTTT.

The chain recombines TRBV29-1 with TRBJ2-7, with TRBD1 as a possible D gene (5 bases). This CDR3 region has 15 residues. Germline V lookup: CDR1 SQVTM, CDR2 ANQGSEA. V gave up 4 bases and J gave up 4 bases, with 20 bases separating them. The CDR3: CSVGGEAGHQYEQYF. CDR3 bases: TGCAGCGTTGGGGGCGAGGCAGGCCACCAATACGAGCAGTACTTC.